This TCR beta chain was profiled in a study of monozygotic twins with inflammatory bowel disease. Findings of the study overall: IBD patients, compared with healthy twins, shared fewer clonotypes with others (especially with disease activity).

Comments on this clonotype: Its antigen is unidentified.

An amount of about 3,500 ng of total RNA was used for each TCR library. Each sample's cDNA came from eight separate reactions. Each CDR3 protein gets one entry in TCRdb, which reprocessed the 5' RACE reads and gives no DNA. Its table lists more than 300,000 distinct CDR3 sequences. The CDR3 contains 16 residues. Germline V gene sequence: CDR1 SEHNR, CDR2 FQNEAQ (reference sequence). Sequencing used blood. The chain links TRBV7-9 to TRBJ2-3; the D call of TRBD2 rests on TCRdb alone, since no DNA is present to check it. This sequence originates from a human donor with ulcerative colitis or Crohn's disease, or a healthy co-twin of an affected twin (not recorded which). CDR3 region: CASSKGLAGGTDTQYF. Complete variable domain (other parts from reference TRBV7-9 and TRBJ2-3): DTGVSQNPRHKITKRGQNVTFRCDPISEHNRLYWYRQTLGQGPEFLTYFQNEAQLEKSRLLSDRFSAERPKGSFSTLEIQRTEQGDSAMYLCASSKGLAGGTDTQYFGPGTRLTVL.